These 15 T cell receptor beta chains were sequenced from one sample in a study of blood T cell repertoires in COVID-19. Here immunoSEQ multiplex PCR was the method, and the copy in TCRdb shows in-frame clones only, minus some. The sample holds about 300,000 clones, nearly 90% seen once. Sequencing was performed on PBMCs or T cells enriched from blood (not recorded which). These receptors came from a woman aged 45-59 years who had been exposed to COVID-19.

CDR3 coding DNA: TGTGCCAGCAGTGGACGAACTACAGGGGGCGCATCGTCCTATAATTCACCCCTCCACTTT. It codes for CASSGRTTGGASSYNSPLHF. This chain connects TRBV28 to TRBJ1-6, with 9 bases matching TRBD1. CDR1 is MDHEN and CDR2 is SYDVKM in the germline V gene. V trimming: 5 bases; J trimming: 1 base; junction bases outside the gene matches: 15. This CDR3 spans 20 amino acids.

CDR3 DNA: TGTGCCAGCAGCTTAGGAGGTGTGTCGGGTGGCTACGAGCAGTACTTC. Translating gives CASSLGGVSGGYEQYF. The chain is built from TRBV7-8 and TRBJ2-7; D is unresolved. This CDR3 contains 16 residues. V dropped 1 base and J dropped 3 bases, with 16 bases sitting between them. The germline V gene encodes CDR1 SGHVS and CDR2 FQNEAQ.

The CDR3 region is CSVTVGGFERNEKLFF. The CDR3 DNA sequence: TGCAGCGTTACCGTGGGAGGGTTCGAAAGAAACGAAAAACTGTTTTTT. V usage is TRBV29-1 and J usage is TRBJ1-4; D unresolved. The germline CDR1 and CDR2 sequences are SQVTM and ANQGSEA. Trimming left V 5 bases short and J 8 bases short, with 24 bases between. This CDR3 spans 16 amino acids.

The chain couples TRBV5-1 to TRBJ2-1; tentatively, D is TRBD1 (7 bases). Germline CDR1 is SGHRS and CDR2 is YFSETQ. V lost 2 bases and J lost 9, with 15 bases in between. The CDR3 is 14 amino acids. CDR3 loop: CASSLTGEDVEQFF. Here the CDR3 DNA reads TGCGCCAGCAGCTTAACAGGGGAGGATGTTGAGCAGTTCTTC.

J is TRBJ2-2 and V is TRBV5-1; 11 bases are a match to TRBD1. The V and J ends lost 0 bases and 5 bases, in that order; junction bases with no gene match: 6. This CDR3 spans 17 amino acids. Germline V gives CDR1 SGHRS, CDR2 YFSETQ. CDR3 sequence reads: CASSLAGQGAWTGELFF. CDR3 DNA: TGCGCCAGCAGCTTGGCCGGACAGGGGGCTTGGACCGGGGAGCTGTTTTTT.

This chain joins TRBV10-3 and TRBJ1-2; the match to TRBD1 covers 7 bases. This CDR3 is built from 13 residues. Germline lookup yields CDR1 ENHRY and CDR2 SYGVKD. V lost 6 bases to trimming and J lost 3 bases; unmatched junction nucleotides: 4. CDR3 in amino acids: CAISRGADYGYTF. CDR3 nucleotides: TGTGCCATCAGCAGGGGGGCGGACTATGGCTACACCTTC.

The V call is TRBV5-1, the J call TRBJ2-3, with no clear D. With 0 bases removed from V and 0 bases from J, the gap between germline ends came to 11 bases. CDR3 size: 16 residues. The germline V gene encodes CDR1 SGHRS and CDR2 YFSETQ. Written as DNA, the CDR3 is TGCGCCAGCAGCTTGGATATCCAACTAAGCACAGATACGCAGTATTTT. It is translated as CASSLDIQLSTDTQYF. Variable domain in full (rest from reference TRBV5-1 and TRBJ2-3): KAGVTQTPRYLIKTRGQQVTLSCSPISGHRSVSWYQQTPGQGLQFLFEYFSETQRNKGNFPGRFSGRQFSNSRSEMNVSTLELGDSALYLCASSLDIQLSTDTQYFGPGTRLTVL.

The chain employs TRBV29-1 and TRBJ2-3; 9 bases match TRBD1. V lost 3 bases to trimming and J lost 1 base; unmatched junction nucleotides: 8. Germline values: CDR1 SQVTM, CDR2 ANQGSEA. CDR3 size: 16 residues. CDR3 sequence (DNA): TGCAGCGTTGATGCACTCCGGGACAGGGGCACAGATACGCAGTATTTT. This sequence encodes CSVDALRDRGTDTQYF.

J is TRBJ2-3 and V is TRBV7-9; 8 nucleotides agree with TRBD2. With V trimmed by 1 base and J by 1 base, 1 base remained unmatched. The CDR3 runs 15 residues. Germline CDR1 reads SEHNR; CDR2 reads FQNEAQ (reference sequence). The DNA for the CDR3 is TGTGCCAGCAGCTTAGAACTAGCGGGCACAGATACGCAGTATTTT. This codes for CASSLELAGTDTQYF.

The chain couples TRBV7-2 to TRBJ2-1, with 7 positions matching TRBD2. The length of the CDR3 is 13 residues. Germline values: CDR1 SGHTA, CDR2 FQGNSA. Trimming removed 3 bases from V and 7 bases from J; junction bases left unmatched: 3. The CDR3 loop is CASSFLGGNEQFF. CDR3 DNA: TGTGCCAGCAGCTTCCTCGGGGGGAATGAGCAGTTCTTC. Looking up the rest from reference TRBV7-2 and TRBJ2-1 gives the full variable domain: GAGVSQSPSNKVTEKGKDVELRCDPISGHTALYWYRQSLGQGLEFLIYFQGNSAPDKSGLPSDRFSAERTGGSVSTLTIQRTQQEDSAVYLCASSFLGGNEQFFGPGTRLTVL.

The CDR3 nucleotides read TGTGCCAGCAGTTTAGTGGGGGCGAATGAGCAGTTCTTC. Translation gives CASSLVGANEQFF. The chain couples TRBV12-3 or TRBV12-4 to TRBJ2-1; D might be TRBD1 (6 bases). Trimming removed 1 base at V and 7 bases at J, with 8 bases between. This CDR3 contains 13 residues.

This chain uses TRBV2 with TRBJ2-2; 7 bases match TRBD2. The CDR3 has 15 residues. J lost 4 bases, V lost 3 bases, and 5 bases had no gene match. In germline, CDR1 is SNHLY, CDR2 FYNNEI. CDR3 amino acids: CASSDKRGGTGELFF. The CDR3 DNA reads as TGTGCCAGCAGTGACAAGCGGGGAGGCACCGGGGAGCTGTTTTTT.

The V gene is TRBV30, the J gene TRBJ2-7, with TRBD1 identical over 10 bases. The CDR3 has 15 amino acids. CDR1 and CDR2 from the germline V gene are GTSNPN and SVGIG (reference sequence). V trimming: 1 base; J trimming: 3 bases; junction bases outside the gene matches: 6. The CDR3: CAWSADRGVGYEQYF. CDR3 coding DNA: TGTGCCTGGAGTGCGGACAGGGGGGTGGGCTACGAGCAGTACTTC.

The chain employs TRBV5-1 and TRBJ2-3; 8 nucleotides line up with TRBD2. Germline V lookup: CDR1 SGHRS, CDR2 YFSETQ. The length of the CDR3 is 15 residues. V shed 5 bases, J shed 1 base, and the junction held 6 bases outside the gene matches. In DNA form, the CDR3 reads TGCGCCAGCAGACAACTAGCGGAGGGCACAGATACGCAGTATTTT. It is translated as CASRQLAEGTDTQYF.

The chain is built from TRBV5-8 and TRBJ1-2, with 7 bases fitting TRBD1. Trimming at V came to 4 bases and at J to 4 bases, leaving 10 bases not matched to a gene. The CDR3 is 15 residues long. Germline V gene lookup returns CDR1 SGHTS and CDR2 YDEGEE. CDR3 sequence reads: CASSIGTAGSYGYTF. The CDR3 DNA is TGTGCCAGCAGCATCGGGACAGCCGGATCCTATGGCTACACCTTC.